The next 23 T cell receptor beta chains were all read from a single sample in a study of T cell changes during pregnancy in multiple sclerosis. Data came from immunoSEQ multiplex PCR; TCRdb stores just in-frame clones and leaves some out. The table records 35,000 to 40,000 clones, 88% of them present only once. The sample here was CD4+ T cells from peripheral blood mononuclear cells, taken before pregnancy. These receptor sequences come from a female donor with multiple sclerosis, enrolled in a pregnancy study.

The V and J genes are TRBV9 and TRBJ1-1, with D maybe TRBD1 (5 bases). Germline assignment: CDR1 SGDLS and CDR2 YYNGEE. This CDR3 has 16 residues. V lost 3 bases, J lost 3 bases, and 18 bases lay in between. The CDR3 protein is CASSAKVAVGDTEAFF. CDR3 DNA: TGTGCCAGCAGCGCCAAGGTGGCGGTAGGGGACACTGAAGCTTTCTTT.

The DNA of the CDR3 is TGTGCCAGTAGTATATTGGGTAGTGGTAGGCCAGGCGCCAAAAACATTCAGTACTTC. It is translated as CASSILGSGRPGAKNIQYF. V and J are TRBV19 and TRBJ2-4, with D unresolved. The CDR3 consists of 19 residues. V was trimmed by 2 bases and J by 1 base, leaving 21 bases between them. The V gene's germline CDR1 is LNHDA and CDR2 SQIVND (reference sequence).

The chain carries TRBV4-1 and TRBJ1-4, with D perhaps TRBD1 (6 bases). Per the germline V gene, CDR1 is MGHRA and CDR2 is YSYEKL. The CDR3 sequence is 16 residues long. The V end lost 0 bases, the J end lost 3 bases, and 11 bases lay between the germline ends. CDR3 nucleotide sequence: TGCGCCAGCAGCCAAGAGAGGAGACAGGCTAATGAAAAACTGTTTTTT. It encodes CASSQERRQANEKLFF.

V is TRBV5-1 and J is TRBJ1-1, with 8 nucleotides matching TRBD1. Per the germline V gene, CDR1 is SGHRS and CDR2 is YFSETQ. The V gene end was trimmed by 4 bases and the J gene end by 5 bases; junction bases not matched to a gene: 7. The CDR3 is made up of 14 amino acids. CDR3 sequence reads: CASSPQGVRTEAFF. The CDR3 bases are TGCGCCAGCAGCCCACAGGGGGTAAGGACTGAAGCTTTCTTT.

In DNA form, the CDR3 reads TGCGCCAGCAGCTCAGGGGGTACTAACTATGGCTACACCTTC. This gives the protein CASSSGGTNYGYTF. The chain combines TRBV5-1 with TRBJ1-2, with TRBD1 matching 7 bases. The length of the CDR3 is 14 residues. Germline values: CDR1 SGHRS, CDR2 YFSETQ. J was trimmed by 0 bases and V by 3 bases; bases with no gene match: 2.

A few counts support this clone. The chain's CDR3 is CASSLARTGTYQETQYF. The CDR3 DNA reads TGTGCCAGCAGCTTGGCCCGGACAGGGACGTACCAAGAGACCCAGTACTTC. The J gene is TRBJ2-5, the V gene TRBV5-6; 8 positions match TRBD1. The germline V gene has CDR1 SGHDT and CDR2 YYEEEE. Germline trimming cut 0 bases from V and 0 bases from J; bases unmatched to any gene: 7. CDR3 size: 17 residues. The whole variable domain, remainder taken from reference TRBV5-6 and TRBJ2-5, is DAGVTQSPTHLIKTRGQQVTLRCSPKSGHDTVSWYQQALGQGPQFIFQYYEEEERQRGNFPDRFSGHQFPNYSSELNVNALLLGDSALYLCASSLARTGTYQETQYFGPGTRLLVL.

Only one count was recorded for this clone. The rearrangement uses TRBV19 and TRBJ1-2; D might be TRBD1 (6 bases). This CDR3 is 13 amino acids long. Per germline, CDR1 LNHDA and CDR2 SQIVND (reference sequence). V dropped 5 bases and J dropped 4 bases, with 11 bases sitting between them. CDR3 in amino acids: CASSPQGSYGYTF. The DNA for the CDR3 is TGTGCCAGTAGTCCCCAGGGGAGCTATGGCTACACCTTC. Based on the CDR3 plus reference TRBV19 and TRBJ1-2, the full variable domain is DGGITQSPKYLFRKEGQNVTLSCEQNLNHDAMYWYRQDPGQGLRLIYYSQIVNDFQKGDIAEGYSVSREKKESFPLTVTSAQKNPTAFYLCASSPQGSYGYTFGSGTRLTVV.

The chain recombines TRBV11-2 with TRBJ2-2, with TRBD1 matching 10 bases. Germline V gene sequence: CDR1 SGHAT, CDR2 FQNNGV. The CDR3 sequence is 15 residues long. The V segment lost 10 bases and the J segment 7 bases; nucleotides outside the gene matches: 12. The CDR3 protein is CATVRDRGRGGELFF. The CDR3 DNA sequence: TGTGCCACTGTCCGGGACAGGGGAAGGGGCGGGGAGCTGTTTTTT.

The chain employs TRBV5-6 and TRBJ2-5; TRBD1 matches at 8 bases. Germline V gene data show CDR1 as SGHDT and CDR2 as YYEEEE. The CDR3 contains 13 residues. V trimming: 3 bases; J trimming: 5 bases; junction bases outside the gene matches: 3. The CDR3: CASSSTGVETQYF. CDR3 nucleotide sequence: TGTGCCAGCAGCTCGACAGGGGTGGAGACCCAGTACTTC.

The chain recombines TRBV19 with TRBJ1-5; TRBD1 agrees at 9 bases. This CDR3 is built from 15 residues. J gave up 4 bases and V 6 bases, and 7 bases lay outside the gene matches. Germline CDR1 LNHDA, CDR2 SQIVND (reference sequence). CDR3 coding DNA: TGTGCCAGTAGCCTGGACAGGGGCGAAAATCAGCCCCAGCATTTT. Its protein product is CASSLDRGENQPQHF.

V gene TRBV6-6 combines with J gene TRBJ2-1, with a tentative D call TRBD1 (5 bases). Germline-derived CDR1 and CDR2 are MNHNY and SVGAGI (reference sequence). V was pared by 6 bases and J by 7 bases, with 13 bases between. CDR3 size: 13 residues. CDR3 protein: CASREFRANEQFF. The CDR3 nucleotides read TGTGCCAGCAGAGAGTTCAGGGCTAATGAGCAGTTCTTC.

The CDR3 loop reads CASSQVRQSSGANVLTF. The DNA of the CDR3 is TGCGCCAGCAGCCAAGTCCGACAGTCCTCTGGGGCCAACGTCCTGACTTTC. The chain uses TRBV4-1 and TRBJ2-6; tentative D call: TRBD1 (5 bases). Germline V lookup: CDR1 MGHRA, CDR2 YSYEKL. The CDR3 sequence is 17 residues long. V lost 1 base to trimming and J lost 0 bases, with 10 bases between them.

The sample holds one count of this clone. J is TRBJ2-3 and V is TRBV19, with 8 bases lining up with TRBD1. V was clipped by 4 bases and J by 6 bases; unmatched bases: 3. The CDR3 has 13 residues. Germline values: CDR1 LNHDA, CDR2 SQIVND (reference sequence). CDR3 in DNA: TGTGCCAGTAGTACCAGACAGGGGGATACGCAGTATTTT. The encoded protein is CASSTRQGDTQYF.

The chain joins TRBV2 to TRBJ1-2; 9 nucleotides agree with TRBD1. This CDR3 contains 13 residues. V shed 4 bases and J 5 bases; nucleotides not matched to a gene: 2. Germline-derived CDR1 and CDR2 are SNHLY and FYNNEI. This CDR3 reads CASSGDREYGYTF. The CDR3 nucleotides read TGTGCCAGCAGTGGGGACAGGGAGTATGGCTACACCTTC.

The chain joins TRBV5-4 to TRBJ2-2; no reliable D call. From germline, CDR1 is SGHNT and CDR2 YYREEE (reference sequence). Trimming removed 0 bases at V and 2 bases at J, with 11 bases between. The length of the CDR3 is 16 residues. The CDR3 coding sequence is TGTGCCAGCAGCTTGGACACCCCTCCAAACACCGGGGAGCTGTTTTTT. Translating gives CASSLDTPPNTGELFF.

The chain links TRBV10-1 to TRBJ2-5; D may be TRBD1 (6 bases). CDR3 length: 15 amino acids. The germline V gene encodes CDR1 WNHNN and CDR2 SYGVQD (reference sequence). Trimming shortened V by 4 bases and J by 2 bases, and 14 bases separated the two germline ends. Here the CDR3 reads CASSGKQGNQETQYF. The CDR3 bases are TGCGCCAGCAGTGGGAAACAGGGTAATCAAGAGACCCAGTACTTC.

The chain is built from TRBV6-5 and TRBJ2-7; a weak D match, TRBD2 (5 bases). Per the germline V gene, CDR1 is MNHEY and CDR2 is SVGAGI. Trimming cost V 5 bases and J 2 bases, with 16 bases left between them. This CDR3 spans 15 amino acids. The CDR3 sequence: CASSPEGYTAYEQYF. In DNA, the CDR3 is TGTGCCAGCAGTCCTGAGGGATACACCGCCTACGAGCAGTACTTC.

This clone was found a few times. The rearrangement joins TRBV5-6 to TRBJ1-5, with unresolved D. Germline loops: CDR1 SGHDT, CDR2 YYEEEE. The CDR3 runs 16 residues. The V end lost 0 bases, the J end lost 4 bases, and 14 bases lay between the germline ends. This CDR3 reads CASSLDGGIGNQPQHF. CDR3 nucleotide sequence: TGTGCCAGCAGCTTGGATGGAGGTATAGGAAATCAGCCCCAGCATTTT.

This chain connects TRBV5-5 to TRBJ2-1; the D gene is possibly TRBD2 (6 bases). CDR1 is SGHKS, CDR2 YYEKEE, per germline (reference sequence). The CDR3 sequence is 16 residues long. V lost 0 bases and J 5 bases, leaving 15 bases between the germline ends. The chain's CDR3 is CASSLVTSGSDNEQFF. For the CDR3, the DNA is TGTGCCAGCAGCTTGGTGACTTCCGGGAGTGACAATGAGCAGTTCTTC.

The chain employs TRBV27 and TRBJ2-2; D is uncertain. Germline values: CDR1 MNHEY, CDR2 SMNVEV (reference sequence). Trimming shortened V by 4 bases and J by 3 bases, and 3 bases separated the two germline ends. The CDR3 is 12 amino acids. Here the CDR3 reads CASSSHTGELFF. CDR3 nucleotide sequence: TGTGCCAGCAGTTCTCACACCGGGGAGCTGTTTTTT.

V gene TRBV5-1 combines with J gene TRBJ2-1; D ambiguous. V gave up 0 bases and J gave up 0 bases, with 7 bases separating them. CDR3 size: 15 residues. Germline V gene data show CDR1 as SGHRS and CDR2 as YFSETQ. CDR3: CASSLGSSSYNEQFF. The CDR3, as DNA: TGCGCCAGCAGCTTGGGGTCTAGCTCCTACAATGAGCAGTTCTTC.

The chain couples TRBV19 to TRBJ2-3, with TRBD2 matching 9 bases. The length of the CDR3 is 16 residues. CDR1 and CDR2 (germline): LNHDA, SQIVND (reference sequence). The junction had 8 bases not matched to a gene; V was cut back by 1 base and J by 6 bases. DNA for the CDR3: TGTGCCAGTAGTATAGGAGCGGGAGGCAGTGCCGATACGCAGTATTTT. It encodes CASSIGAGGSADTQYF.

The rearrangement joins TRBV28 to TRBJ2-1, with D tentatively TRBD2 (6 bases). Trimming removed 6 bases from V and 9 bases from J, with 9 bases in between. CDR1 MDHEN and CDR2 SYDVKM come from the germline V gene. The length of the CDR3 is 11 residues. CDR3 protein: CASSGTVEQFF. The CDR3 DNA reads TGTGCCAGCAGCGGGACTGTTGAGCAGTTCTTC.